Described below is a single T cell receptor beta chain sequence and its context. What it binds is unknown. This sample was included in a study of cytomegalovirus exposure and HLA in healthy donors. Study findings and constraints: Several of the most significant clusters appeared, in a later analysis, to be linked to common viral pathogens. Reported results showed that the classifier diagnosed cytomegalovirus status with high specificity and sensitivity.

PCR primers comprised 60 Vbeta and 13 Jbeta primers. Clones were sequenced by immunoSEQ multiplex PCR, and TCRdb holds only the in-frame ones, with some missing. Among roughly 200,000 clones listed, more than 70% were seen once. J lost 3 bases, V lost 2 bases, and 0 bases had no gene match. Germline-derived CDR1 and CDR2 are LGHNA and YSLEER. The CDR3 extends over 15 amino acids. Source material: PBMCs. This sequence originates from a man aged 40-50 years in good health and CMV-seropositive. The chain employs TRBV4-3 and TRBJ2-3, with 12 bases fitting TRBD2. CDR3 amino acids: CASSQLAGGTDTQYF. The CDR3 DNA is TGCGCCAGCAGCCAACTAGCGGGAGGGACAGATACGCAGTATTTT.